This T cell receptor (beta chain) was identified during a study of Tregs in tolerant kidney transplant recipients. Details on this clone: The antigen is not known.

In germline, CDR1 is MGHRA, CDR2 YSYEKL. V shed 1 base and J shed 0 bases, with 10 bases lying between them. This CDR3 spans 16 amino acids. Study observations and caveats: Validation in larger populations is needed because few patients were studied. Biological reproducibility was not directly addressed in this study. Expanding Tregs on activated donor B cells appeared to best identify donor-specific TCRbeta clones.

Libraries were prepared by immunoSEQ multiplex PCR; TCRdb keeps only in-frame clonotypes and omits some of them. Among roughly 250,000 clones listed, more than 65% were seen once. Unstimulated Tregs (CD4+CD25+CD127-) and CD4+CD25- non-Tregs were sorted from PBMCs. This sequence was found in a human donor in good health. The rearrangement links TRBV4-1 to TRBJ1-3; D is unresolved. The sequenced sample consisted of CD4+ T cells from blood. The CDR3: CASSQARAISGNTIYF. The CDR3 bases are TGCGCCAGCAGCCAAGCTCGGGCAATCTCTGGAAACACCATATATTTT.